This TCR beta chain was sequenced in a study of cytomegalovirus exposure and HLA in healthy donors (dated 2017 in TCRdb). For the wider study: According to a later analysis, one platform produced both the roughly 130 validation repertoires and the 700 or so repertoires of the first cohort. The study aimed to test whether cataloging public T cell receptors could reveal signatures of past pathogen exposure. In addition to the first cohort of 500 to 850 subjects, a separate validation cohort of 100 to 150 different subjects was used. To predict cytomegalovirus infection status, the study combined high-throughput TCR immunosequencing, statistical association of individual TCRs with disease status, and machine learning.

Libraries were built with the immunoSEQ multiplex PCR assay. The source study handled its data this way. To diagnose cytomegalovirus status from the catalog of TCR beta chain sequences, a statistical classification framework was built. Entries here come from immuneACCESS through TCRdb and include only in-frame sequences with V and J called. Some clones fail to appear in such tables; in the studies checked, an unresolved V gene covers under half of the shortfall, and the cause of the remainder is unknown. The V and J calls and clone size are taken from that table; D and trimming were inferred from the DNA. For this sample there are approximately 220,000 clones; approximately 87% appear just once. The ten largest make up about 3% of the sample. The donors belonged to the validation cohort of 120 subjects, which was separate from the roughly 670-subject first cohort. CDR1 and CDR2, per the germline V gene, are LGHNA and YSLEER. Spanning cysteine to phenylalanine, the CDR3 consists of 15 amino acids. CDR3 DNA is the only sequence kept; it has 45 bases, read in frame from the first base. V lost 2 bases and J lost 14 bases, and the count of bases not matched to a germline gene is 9.

To note about this clone: Its antigen specificity is not known. No per-base quality is available; no much larger clone lies one base away.

Results and caveats for the whole study, not just this receptor: The classifier was reported to diagnose cytomegalovirus status with high specificity and sensitivity in both the original cohort and the validation cohort. A few of the identified cytomegalovirus-associated TCR beta chains were confirmed in vitro to be specific for cytomegalovirus antigens. While some public TCRs were present in many individuals, most TCR sequences turned up only very rarely across donors. The study gave a list of about 160 TCR beta chains associated with cytomegalovirus. A later analysis had no HLA typing for the validation cohort, so co-occurrence there was scored across all 130 or so repertoires. In a later analysis, TCRs clustered in the first cohort were found to also tend to co-occur in the 130 or so validation repertoires, with 90% to 95% of cluster scores above 0. According to the authors, the approach could potentially be generalized to other disease states and immunological phenotypes.

This sequence uses TRBV4-3 and TRBJ2-1; 13 bases in the middle match TRBD2. Sequencing was done on a sample of PBMCs. The origin of this receptor is a man between 18 and 35 years old in good health and CMV-seronegative. CDR3 region: CASSQPRTSGSIEFF. The nucleotide sequence reads TGCGCCAGCAGCCAACCCAGGACTAGCGGGAGTATCGAGTTCTTC.